The 3 T cell receptor beta chains reported below all come from one sample, sequenced in a study of blood T cell repertoires in COVID-19. Generated by immunoSEQ multiplex PCR, the TCRdb table keeps only in-frame clones and is missing some. This sample has 45,000 or so clones, with roughly 90% found just once. The sequenced sample consisted of peripheral blood. The receptors were sampled from a man older than 75 with acute or convalescent COVID-19.

This clone was counted a few times. The genes are TRBV19 and TRBJ2-7; 7 nucleotides agree with TRBD1. The V gene end was trimmed by 2 bases and the J gene end by 7 bases; junction bases not matched to a gene: 11. This CDR3 has 15 residues. Germline V gene sequence: CDR1 LNHDA, CDR2 SQIVND (reference sequence). The CDR3 loop is CASSITGVPGMEQYF. The DNA of the CDR3 is TGTGCCAGTAGTATAACAGGGGTCCCCGGGATGGAGCAGTACTTC.

V usage is TRBV5-4 and J usage is TRBJ2-7; 11 positions agree with TRBD1. Looked up from germline, CDR1 is SGHNT and CDR2 is YYREEE (reference sequence). V trimming: 3 bases; J trimming: 5 bases; junction bases outside the gene matches: 7. This CDR3 has 15 residues. CDR3 sequence reads: CASSSRTGGKDEQYF. Written as DNA, the CDR3 is TGTGCCAGCAGCTCCCGGACAGGGGGCAAGGACGAGCAGTACTTC.

The chain has TRBV5-1 and TRBJ1-2; tentatively, D is TRBD1 (6 bases). Looked up from germline, CDR1 is SGHRS and CDR2 is YFSETQ. The CDR3 covers 15 residues. The germline V and J ends were trimmed by 0 bases and 4 bases, with 13 bases remaining between them. In nucleotides, the CDR3 is TGCGCCAGCAGCTTGGCAGGGGAAGTCAGCTATGGCTACACCTTC. Protein sequence: CASSLAGEVSYGYTF.